Below, one T cell receptor beta chain is given with its context. It has no known antigen specificity. The sample holds no much larger clone one base away, and base qualities are not on file. Using the deep immunoSEQ assay, multiplex PCR amplified TCR CDR3 regions from genomic DNA. Extracted genomic DNA from each cell subset was distributed evenly across all wells of several immunoSEQ 96-well plates, and each plate was treated as a replicate. For sorted subsets, each replicate PCR was loaded with approximately 0.2 ug genomic DNA, equivalent to about 30,000 T cell genomes. The purified libraries were quantified using a Qubit 3.0 fluorometer, sized with a Bioanalyzer 2100, and then quantified again using the KAPA Library Quantification kit. Every immunoSEQ 96-well plate was sequenced on a separate single-read 150-cycle Illumina NextSeq 550 flow cell. In the authors' own workflow: Because the immunoSEQ output held only junctional sequences and lacked quality scores, the filtering could not match the filtering applied to full-length reads. To assign V/J genes and CDR3, sequences were annotated against IMGT germline references using PyIR, a Python wrapper for IgBLAST v1.9. Reads were filtered out if the reads had weak V/J assignments (E-value above 1e-6), no CDR3, stop codons, out-of-frame junctions, or ambiguous translated residues. V3J clonotypes were defined as sequences sharing the same inferred V gene, J gene, and CDR3 amino acid sequence. Percentage overlap between repertoires was calculated by dividing the number of shared unique clonotypes by the size of the smaller repertoire. Richness of each repertoire was evaluated using RTK rarefaction, the Chao1 estimator, and Recon v2.1 estimates of unobserved clonotypes. For all TCRbeta clonotypes obtained by the gDNA method from a handful of donors, generation probabilities were computed with OLGA. What TCRdb holds here is the immuneACCESS table cut down to in-frame rearrangements. Part of the clones is not present; checked against another copy, under half of the missing clones reflect an unresolved V gene, and the others are unexplained. V, J and clone size are those of that table, while D and trimming were read from the DNA. This sample lists over 2,000,000 clones; over 85% were detected once. Over 1.5% of the sample goes to the ten largest clones.

This entry belongs to a study of shared clonotypes between healthy human individuals (TCRdb year 2020). Some background on the complete study: The cohort included a few men and a couple of women between 18 and 49 years of age. For each donor, CD4 naive and CD4 memory were each given three plates, CD8 naive was given two plates, and CD8 memory was given one plate. The study deeply sequenced blood TCR repertoires of about five healthy adults to estimate repertoire size and the extent of clonotype sharing between individuals. To increase sequencing depth and limit assay-specific biases, TCR repertoire library preparation and sequencing were carried out by different laboratories using diverse techniques. Each donor's leukapheresis produced roughly between roughly 0.85 and 9.5 billion PBMCs.

CDR1 and CDR2 were assigned from the germline V gene as LGHNA and YSLEER. V drops 0 bases and J drops 7 bases, leaving 10 bases in between. The CDR3 covers 13 residues, taking in both the cysteine and the phenylalanine. Only the CDR3 portion is preserved as DNA: 39 bases, with reading frame beginning at the first base. For the CD8 naive samples, CD45RO-negative cells were positively selected for CCR7, yielding a CD45RA+CCR7+ population from which TemRA cells were excluded. Healthy HIV-negative adults with no recently reported acute infections or vaccinations were included as donors. Every donor was a Caucasian adult living in Nashville, Tennessee, USA. After blood collection by leukapheresis, PBMCs were isolated using Ficoll-Histopaque density gradient centrifugation and then cryopreserved in the vapor phase of liquid nitrogen. Analytical flow cytometry was used to check the purity and quantity of every magnetically sorted T cell population. Each sorted fraction had its genomic DNA isolated and then quantified by UV absorbance on a Nanodrop 2000c.

Study-wide conclusions, independent of this receptor: Sharing across a handful of donors was observed for around 5% of naive CD4, over 3% of naive CD8, about 2.3% of memory CD4, and around 0.4% of memory CD8 clonotypes. Naive subsets generally had larger estimated clonotype richness than memory subsets. Pairwise subsampling indicated that sequencing depth was expected to affect the degree of clonotype sharing among donors. Compared with non-shared clonotypes, clonotypes shared by all four sorted-subset donors had higher generation probabilities. Sampling was restricted to blood, and TCR repertoires in tissues likely differ from the TCR repertoires found in blood. Rarefaction of sorted-subset datasets indicated incomplete sequencing despite the large sequencing depth. The genetic and exposure-history diversity represented was limited by the small number of donors.

The sequencing sample was made of naive CD8+ T cells from PBMCs. The cell subset or site label for this specimen denotes: CD45RA+CCR7+. The chain couples TRBV4-3 to TRBJ2-7, and TRBD2 may be the D gene, going by 5 matching bases. The receptor was isolated from a man younger than 35 in good health. Some clones in this sample may be carry-over from other donors' samples. The CDR3 in this case is CASSQERAMEQYF. The nucleotide sequence reads TGCGCCAGCAGCCAAGAGAGGGCCATGGAGCAGTACTTC.